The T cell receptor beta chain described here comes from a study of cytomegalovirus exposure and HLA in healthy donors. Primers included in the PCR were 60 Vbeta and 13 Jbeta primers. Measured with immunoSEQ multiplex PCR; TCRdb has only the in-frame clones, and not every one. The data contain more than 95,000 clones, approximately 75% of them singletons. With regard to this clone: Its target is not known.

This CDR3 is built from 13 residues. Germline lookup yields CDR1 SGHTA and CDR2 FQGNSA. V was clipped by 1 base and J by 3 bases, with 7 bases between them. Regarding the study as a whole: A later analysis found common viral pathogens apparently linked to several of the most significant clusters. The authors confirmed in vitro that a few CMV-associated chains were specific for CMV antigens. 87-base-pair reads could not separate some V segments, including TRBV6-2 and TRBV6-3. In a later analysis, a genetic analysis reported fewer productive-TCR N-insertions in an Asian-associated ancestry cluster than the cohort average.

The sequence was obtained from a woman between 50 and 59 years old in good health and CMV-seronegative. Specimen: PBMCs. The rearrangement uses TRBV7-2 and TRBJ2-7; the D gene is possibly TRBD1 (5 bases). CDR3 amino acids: CASSLVGDYEQYF. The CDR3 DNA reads TGTGCCAGCAGCTTAGTAGGGGACTACGAGCAGTACTTC.